The 22 T cell receptor beta chains given below trace back to one sample, sequenced in a study of regulatory T cells in long-lasting Graves disease. Both iRepertoire HTBI primers and Arm-PCR of CDR3 regions were used to build the TCR beta libraries. In TCRdb, the multiplex PCR reads were re-called with MiXCR into one record per CDR3 protein. This table holds 350,000 to 400,000 distinct CDR3 sequences, around 15% found once. Time point reported: newly diagnosed GD, antithyroid drugs for less than 3 months. RNA extracted from PBMCs served as the sequencing template. The same data also contributed to another study, on T cells in Graves' hyperthyroidism and ophthalmopathy.

The sequences come from peripheral blood mononuclear cells (PBMCs), collected at new diagnosis, from a patient treated with antithyroid drugs. The origin of the receptors is a woman under 30 with Graves disease.

Concerning this clonotype itself: One base away lies a much larger clone, so this may be a sequencing read error. The gene calls are TRBV2 and TRBJ1-2; weak D call: TRBD1 (6 bases). The V gene's germline CDR1 is SNHLY and CDR2 FYNNEI. Deletions cut 6 bases from V and 2 bases from J, with 13 bases between. This CDR3 has 14 amino acids. The CDR3 loop reads CASRGAGENYGYTF. Written as DNA, the CDR3 is TGTGCCAGCAGGGGGGCAGGGGAAAACTATGGCTACACCTTC.

This clonotype appeared a few times. Sequence at one end of the junction differs from germline and may be a read error. V gene TRBV18 combines with J gene TRBJ1-2; D gene ambiguous. Germline V lookup: CDR1 KGHSH, CDR2 LQKENI. This CDR3 is built from 15 residues. The CDR3 sequence is CANSPRTYASYGYTF. The CDR3 DNA is TGTGCCAACTCACCACGGACTTATGCGAGCTATGGCTACACCTTC.

The gene calls are TRBV7-3 and TRBJ1-1; D is ambiguous. The germline CDR1 and CDR2 sequences are SGHTA and FQGTGA. There are 15 residues in the CDR3. Trimming stripped 0 bases from V and 11 bases from J, with 19 bases between. The DNA of the CDR3 is TGTGCCAGCAGCTTAACTTCGGCAGGAGCCCGTTCGGCTTTCTTT. Protein: CASSLTSAGARSAFF.

This clonotype was seen repeatedly, ten times or more. The J gene is TRBJ2-1, the V gene TRBV5-1; a possible D gene is TRBD1 (5 bases). V dropped 0 bases and J dropped 5 bases, with 18 bases sitting between them. From germline, CDR1 is SGHRS and CDR2 YFSETQ. The CDR3 covers 17 residues. CDR3 sequence: CASSLDVSGFGDNEQFF. The CDR3 DNA sequence: TGCGCCAGCAGCTTGGATGTTTCAGGGTTTGGCGACAATGAGCAGTTCTTC. Full variable domain (rest looked up from reference TRBV5-1 and TRBJ2-1): KAGVTQTPRYLIKTRGQQVTLSCSPISGHRSVSWYQQTPGQGLQFLFEYFSETQRNKGNFPGRFSGRQFSNSRSEMNVSTLELGDSALYLCASSLDVSGFGDNEQFFGPGTRLTVL.

The CDR3 bases are TGTGCCAGCAGGAGCACTGACTATAATTCACCCCTCCACTTT. Its protein is CASRSTDYNSPLHF. The chain uses TRBV7-9 and TRBJ1-6, with no clear D. The CDR3 is 14 amino acids. Germline V CDR1 and CDR2: SEHNR, FQNEAQ (reference sequence). V was cut by 6 bases and J by 3 bases, with 9 bases left in between.

This clonotype was counted ten times or more. The V call is TRBV5-1, the J call TRBJ2-7; D unclear. This CDR3 has 11 amino acids. V was shortened by 4 bases and J by 6 bases, with 8 bases between the two germline ends. Germline values: CDR1 SGHRS, CDR2 YFSETQ. DNA of the CDR3: TGCGCCAGCAGCGGCATGGGCGAGCAGTACTTC. Encoded protein: CASSGMGEQYF.

This clonotype was observed a handful of times. A much larger clone lies one base from this, so it may be a read error. The J gene is TRBJ2-7, the V gene TRBV6-1, with a weak D call TRBD2 (5 bases). The CDR3 covers 14 residues. Per germline, CDR1 MNHNS and CDR2 SASEGT. The CDR3 region has the DNA TGTGCCGGCAGCGCCTACGAGGGAGTCTACGAGCAGTACTTC. Translating gives CAGSAYEGVYEQYF.

This clonotype appeared many times. V and J are TRBV19 and TRBJ2-1; D ambiguous. V lost 3 bases and J lost 1, with 7 bases in between. This CDR3 comprises 14 residues. CDR1 and CDR2 from the germline V gene are LNHDA and SQIVND (reference sequence). The CDR3 spells CASSMLGSYNEQFF. In DNA, the CDR3 is TGTGCCAGTAGTATGTTGGGGTCCTACAATGAGCAGTTCTTC.

About this clonotype: A much larger clone sits a single nucleotide away, making a read error possible. DNA of the CDR3: TGTGCCAGCAGTTACTCGAGACTAGCGGGGGTATACAATGAGCAGTTCTTC. This gives the protein CASSYSRLAGVYNEQFF. The chain uses TRBV6-5 and TRBJ2-1; 12 nucleotides agree with TRBD2. Germline CDR1 and CDR2: MNHEY and SVGAGI. The junction had 4 bases not matched to a gene; V was cut back by 0 bases and J by 4 bases. This CDR3 contains 17 residues.

The chain carries TRBV12-3 or TRBV12-4 and TRBJ2-1, with D unresolved. The CDR3 contains 15 residues. The V end was cut by 3 bases, the J end by 2 bases, with 11 bases between. The CDR3 sequence: CASSLSSAPYNEQFF. The DNA of the CDR3 is TGTGCCAGCAGTTTGAGCAGCGCCCCCTACAATGAGCAGTTCTTC.

As regards this clonotype: This may come from a read error, since a much larger clone is one base off. The CDR3 sequence: CASSPSTHVGWTEYGQYF. CDR3 nucleotide sequence: TGTGCCAGCAGCCCATCCACGCACGTGGGGTGGACAGAGTACGGGCAGTACTTC. This chain connects TRBV7-9 to TRBJ2-7, with D possibly matching TRBD1 (6 bases). Germline assignment: CDR1 SEHNR and CDR2 FQNEAQ (reference sequence). CDR3 length equals 18 residues.

This clonotype came up many times. This chain connects TRBV11-3 to TRBJ2-1; weak D call: TRBD2 (7 bases). Germline loops: CDR1 SGHNT, CDR2 YENEEA. The CDR3 spans 14 residues. V dropped 5 bases and J dropped 9 bases, with 17 bases sitting between them. CDR3 nucleotide sequence: TGTGCCAGCAGCCCAGGAAGCGGGACAAGTGAGCAGTTCTTC. Protein product: CASSPGSGTSEQFF.

This clonotype has a handful of counts. One base away lies a much larger clone, so this may be a sequencing read error. The chain links TRBV2 to TRBJ2-2; possible D gene TRBD2, 6 bases. Germline values: CDR1 SNHLY, CDR2 FYNNEI. There are 12 residues in the CDR3. The CDR3: CASTLNTGGLFF. The CDR3 bases are TGTGCCAGCACCTTGAACACCGGGGGGCTGTTTTTT.

This clonotype was detected many times. The chain uses TRBV20-1 and TRBJ2-3, with TRBD2 matching 10 bases. Germline assignment: CDR1 DFQATT and CDR2 SNEGSKA (reference sequence). The CDR3 is made up of 16 amino acids. Losses at the gene ends were 0 bases for V and 0 bases for J; bases not matched to a gene: 3. CDR3 region: CSARDGTSVSTDTQYF. Here the CDR3 DNA reads TGCAGTGCTAGAGATGGGACTAGCGTAAGCACAGATACGCAGTATTTT.

This clonotype was seen more than once but under ten times. The chain combines TRBV28 with TRBJ2-6; D possibly corresponds to TRBD1 (7 bases). CDR3 length: 15 amino acids. Deletions cut 6 bases from V and 2 bases from J, with 11 bases between. Germline CDR1 MDHEN, CDR2 SYDVKM. This CDR3 reads CASREGTAGANVLTF. Written as DNA, the CDR3 is TGTGCCAGCAGGGAGGGGACAGCTGGGGCCAACGTCCTGACTTTC.

This clonotype appeared once. The rearrangement uses TRBV3-1 and TRBJ2-1; the match to TRBD2 covers 8 bases. The length of the CDR3 is 16 residues. The J segment lost 10 bases and the V segment lost 0 bases, leaving 11 bases of the junction unmatched. Germline V CDR1 and CDR2: LGHDT, YNNKEL (reference sequence). The CDR3 loop is CASSQDPLAGTGEQFF. CDR3 nucleotides: TGTGCCAGCAGCCAAGATCCCCTAGCGGGTACAGGGGAGCAGTTCTTC.

The sample holds many counts of this clonotype. The rearrangement joins TRBV27 to TRBJ1-1, with a weak D call TRBD1 (6 bases). Germline V lookup: CDR1 MNHEY, CDR2 SMNVEV (reference sequence). This CDR3 region has 11 residues. Trimming shortened V by 3 bases and J by 8 bases, and 7 bases separated the two germline ends. CDR3 sequence: CASSFGQEAFF. CDR3 nucleotide sequence: TGTGCCAGCAGTTTCGGACAGGAAGCTTTCTTT.

CDR3 sequence: CATSDRTGAGNQPQHF. CDR3 DNA: TGTGCCACCAGTGACCGAACAGGGGCCGGCAATCAGCCCCAGCATTTT. V is TRBV24-1 and J is TRBJ1-5; 7 bases are shared with TRBD1. Germline CDR1 and CDR2: KGHDR and SFDVKD. CDR3 length: 16 amino acids. V dropped 4 bases and J dropped 2; count of bases not matched to a gene: 7.

The table lists this clonotype with many counts. V is TRBV9 and J is TRBJ2-5; TRBD1 agrees at 7 bases. Germline CDR1 and CDR2: SGDLS and YYNGEE. Trimming cost V 4 bases and J 4 bases; bases outside gene matches: 10. This CDR3 region has 15 residues. The DNA for the CDR3 is TGTGCCAGCAGCCCGCGACAGGGTGGGAGAGAGACCCAGTACTTC. Protein: CASSPRQGGRETQYF.

This clonotype has at least ten counts. The J gene is TRBJ2-1, the V gene TRBV5-1; a possible D gene is TRBD2 (6 bases). This CDR3 has 15 amino acids. V was cut by 2 bases and J by 7 bases, with 16 bases left in between. Germline CDR1 reads SGHRS; CDR2 reads YFSETQ. CDR3 DNA: TGCGCCAGCAGCTTTCGGGGAGGCCCACAAAATGAGCAGTTCTTC. Its protein product is CASSFRGGPQNEQFF. Full variable domain (outside the CDR3, taken from reference TRBV5-1 and TRBJ2-1): KAGVTQTPRYLIKTRGQQVTLSCSPISGHRSVSWYQQTPGQGLQFLFEYFSETQRNKGNFPGRFSGRQFSNSRSEMNVSTLELGDSALYLCASSFRGGPQNEQFFGPGTRLTVL.

This clonotype showed up many times. The chain couples TRBV2 to TRBJ1-2; the D gene is possibly TRBD1 (5 bases). This CDR3 comprises 13 residues. V lost 6 bases and J 2 bases, leaving 10 bases between the germline ends. Germline lookup yields CDR1 SNHLY and CDR2 FYNNEI. The CDR3 DNA reads as TGTGCCAGCAGGCGGGGCAGGAACTATGGCTACACCTTC. This codes for CASRRGRNYGYTF.

The table lists this clonotype with many counts. The rearrangement joins TRBV2 to TRBJ1-5; D unclear. The CDR3 has 12 amino acids. Germline V gives CDR1 SNHLY, CDR2 FYNNEI. V gave up 7 bases and J gave up 7 bases, with 11 bases separating them. CDR3 sequence (DNA): TGTGCCAGCAAAGCGTCGGGGCAGCCCCAGCATTTT. Protein sequence: CASKASGQPQHF.